This T cell receptor (beta chain) stems from a study of blood T cell repertoires in COVID-19. As for the study in general: Donors in the United States, Italy and Spain gave samples during acute or convalescent COVID-19. Sample material is recorded as cDNA or gDNA derived from T cells, B-cell-depleted T cells, or PBMCs.

Authors' methods: How many nucleated cells were present was estimated from reference gene primer amplification. Clones were sequenced by immunoSEQ multiplex PCR, and TCRdb holds only the in-frame ones, with some missing. V and J calls and clone size follow that table, whereas D and trimming were derived from the DNA. The repertoire has around 180,000 clones, 82% of them found once; the top ten carry over 9.5%. The germline V gene encodes CDR1 GTSNPN and CDR2 SVGIG (reference sequence). V was pared by 0 bases and J by 5 bases, with 13 bases between. This CDR3 spans 14 amino acids. This sequence joins TRBV30 and TRBJ1-1; D is perhaps TRBD1 (5 bases). The receptor was derived from a woman older than 75 with active or convalescent COVID-19. Sequenced material: peripheral blood. CDR3 nucleotides: TGTGCCTGGAGTGTAAGGGGCGGAGGGACTGAAGCTTTCTTT. This codes for CAWSVRGGGTEAFF.